Listed below are T cell receptor beta chains from one sample, sequenced in a study of tumor-infiltrating lymphocytes in primary liver carcinoma. TCRdb analysed the multiplex PCR reads with MiXCR anew, one entry per CDR3 protein. The table records around 22,000 distinct CDR3 sequences, 80% of them present only once. Sample: liver tumor tissue from sampling region 2. All receptors derive from a woman aged 25-40 years with primary liver carcinoma and hepatitis B virus infection. The CDR3 runs from the conserved cysteine through the conserved F or W. Each record gives: V gene, J gene, CDR3 protein.

TRBV6-6	TRBJ2-3	CAASYQTGHRHTDTQYF
TRBV4-2	TRBJ2-7	CASSREHLGQRGSREQYF
TRBV10-3	TRBJ2-3	CAVCELGTGADTQYF
TRBV11-2	TRBJ2-1	CASSLGQGFEQLF
TRBV29-1	TRBJ1-2	CSVDKDTSYGYTF
TRBV12-3/TRBV12-4	TRBJ2-5	CASNTYPGSEETQCF
TRBV11-3	TRBJ2-1	CASPPTGVEESF
TRBV10-2	TRBJ1-5	CPSSESDRAQTQHF
TRBV4-3	TRBJ2-1	CPSSQNVAGTRDEQSF
TRBV7-8	TRBJ2-7	CASSRTSGANYEQCF
TRBV6-5	TRBJ2-6	CASRVRGFGVNVLTF
TRBV30	TRBJ1-2	CAWRQCLQYGYTF
TRBV29-1	TRBJ2-1	CSVEGWEGRSFF
TRBV28	TRBJ1-2	CASSQPTNYGCTF
TRBV7-9	TRBJ2-7	CASRDRLTYERYF
TRBV5-4	TRBJ2-1	CAGAGGLDVYNEQFF
TRBV6-6	TRBJ2-7	CASPRGTYEQYF
TRBV11-2	TRBJ2-3	CAGSFTFETSESLDTQYF
TRBV9	TRBJ2-2	CASSVEQVTGELFF
TRBV28	TRBJ2-1	CASTHYGGGLSYNEQFF
TRBV29-1	TRBJ2-3	CSVTLAGAYSPDTQYF
TRBV5-4	TRBJ2-3	CASSPPGMDADTQYF
TRBV28	TRBJ2-5	CASSSISSGGSPETQYF
TRBV4-2	TRBJ2-7	CASRQEHLGQGELREQYF
TRBV10-2	TRBJ2-1	CASSFLASVTYNEQFF
TRBV12-3/TRBV12-4	TRBJ2-5	CASSTYSGIEESQYF
TRBV20-1	TRBJ1-3	CSAPQQGGGNTIYF
TRBV11-2	TRBJ2-2	CISSSRTANTGELFF
TRBV29-1	TRBJ1-2	CRVEDQTNYTF
TRBV29-1	TRBJ1-2	CSVVRIVNLCGYTF
TRBV6-6	TRBJ2-7	CACRPGGTYGQYF
TRBV12-3/TRBV12-4	TRBJ2-3	CASSFSMGLGTCTQYF
TRBV6-1	TRBJ1-2	CVNSERFMVLRFNYDYTF
TRBV11-3	TRBJ2-5	CACSRGRASETQYF
TRBV14	TRBJ1-2	CASSQYGTASPLTF
TRBV11-2	TRBJ2-5	CASGFLTTATETHYF
TRBV5-4	TRBJ2-2	CASSLALGLAAGGIGELFF
TRBV6-5	TRBJ2-7	CASSYKESSSYEQYF
TRBV11-2	TRBJ2-5	CVSSFLRTAAEIQYF
TRBV12-3/TRBV12-4	TRBJ2-2	CASREWDTKTGELFF
TRBV4-2	TRBJ2-1	CANCQVVNVRSSYNEQFF
TRBV3-2	TRBJ2-1	CASSQGEELPYNEQFF
TRBV12-3/TRBV12-4	TRBJ2-2	CASSFIVQMNTGELFF
TRBV5-8	TRBJ2-6	CACTMTGFSGANVLTF